A single sample gave rise to the 20 T cell receptor beta chains below, sequenced in a study of blood T cell repertoires in COVID-19 (dated by TCRdb to 2018 to 2021). Library method: the immunoSEQ multiplex PCR assay. This immuneACCESS table, as held by TCRdb, lists in-frame sequences with V and J called but not all clones. Of the missing ones, under half trace to an unresolved V gene in checked studies; the others have no known cause. Counted in this sample were 160,000 or so clones; around 80% of them appeared once. Under 7% of the sample lies in the top ten. What was sequenced was PBMCs or T cells enriched from blood (not recorded which). The receptors here all came from a man aged 40-55 years who had recovered from COVID-19.

This clone has just a few counts. This chain uses TRBV7-2 with TRBJ2-3; maybe TRBD2 (7 bases). V was pared by 1 base and J by 5 bases, with 16 bases between. The CDR3 sequence is 16 residues long. Germline V gene lookup returns CDR1 SGHTA and CDR2 FQGNSA. The CDR3 sequence is CASSLGRGGRRDTQYF. In DNA, the CDR3 is TGTGCCAGCAGCTTAGGAAGGGGGGGGCGGAGAGATACGCAGTATTTT.

On this clone itself: Other DNA sequences within the sample encode an identical CDR3. This chain joins TRBV30 and TRBJ1-2; D unresolved. V lost 1 base and J 0 bases, leaving 9 bases between the germline ends. Germline V gene sequence: CDR1 GTSNPN, CDR2 SVGIG (reference sequence). The CDR3 runs 14 residues. The CDR3 nucleotides are TGTGCCTGGAGTGGCTGGGAGACTAACTATGGCTACACCTTC. This gives the protein CAWSGWETNYGYTF. The full variable domain, in which reference TRBV30 and TRBJ1-2 provide the parts outside the CDR3, is SQTIHQWPATLVQPVGSPLSLECTVEGTSNPNLYWYRQAAGRGLQLLFYSVGIGQISSEVPQNLSASRPQDRQFILSSKKLLLSDSGFYLCAWSGWETNYGYTFGSGTRLTVV.

This chain uses TRBV6-5 with TRBJ1-1; TRBD1 agrees at 8 bases. Germline trimming cut 2 bases from V and 1 base from J; bases unmatched to any gene: 3. There are 15 residues in the CDR3. The germline V gene encodes CDR1 MNHEY and CDR2 SVGAGI. This CDR3 is CASSYPGTGNTEAFF. CDR3 DNA: TGTGCCAGCAGTTACCCGGGGACAGGGAACACTGAAGCTTTCTTT.

The rearrangement joins TRBV6-5 to TRBJ1-2, with D possibly TRBD1 on 5 matching bases. V gave up 5 bases and J gave up 8 bases, with 21 bases separating them. Germline CDR1 reads MNHEY; CDR2 reads SVGAGI. The CDR3 consists of 15 residues. The CDR3 is CASSRQGFNRWGYTF. In DNA form, the CDR3 reads TGTGCCAGCAGTCGCCAGGGATTTAACCGATGGGGCTACACCTTC.

This chain links TRBV7-9 with TRBJ2-1, with a tentative D call TRBD2 (7 bases). Germline V gives CDR1 SEHNR, CDR2 FQNEAQ (reference sequence). V was shortened by 2 bases and J by 7 bases, with 18 bases between the two germline ends. The CDR3 spans 16 residues. CDR3 protein: CASSLLSGGLGNEQFF. As DNA, the CDR3 is TGTGCCAGCAGCTTATTATCGGGGGGCTTAGGAAATGAGCAGTTCTTC.

The chain links TRBV24-1 to TRBJ1-5, with no clear D. Trimming left V 5 bases short and J 7 bases short, with 11 bases between. CDR1 is KGHDR and CDR2 is SFDVKD in the germline V gene. The CDR3 length is 13 residues. CDR3 loop: CATSAEGGQPQHF. Written as DNA, the CDR3 is TGTGCCACCAGTGCCGAGGGAGGGCAGCCCCAGCATTTT.

The CDR3, as DNA: TGTGCCAGTAGCCGCCCGGGTCTGACTGAAGCTTTCTTT. It codes for CASSRPGLTEAFF. The chain links TRBV5-6 to TRBJ1-1; D is ambiguous. CDR1 and CDR2 (germline): SGHDT, YYEEEE. This CDR3 is built from 13 residues. V was cut by 8 bases and J by 5 bases, with 16 bases left in between. The variable domain in full, with the rest retrieved from reference TRBV5-6 and TRBJ1-1, is DAGVTQSPTHLIKTRGQQVTLRCSPKSGHDTVSWYQQALGQGPQFIFQYYEEEERQRGNFPDRFSGHQFPNYSSELNVNALLLGDSALYLCASSRPGLTEAFFGQGTRLTVV.

Points on this clone: This sample also contains other DNA sequences that code for the same CDR3. The V call is TRBV11-3, the J call TRBJ2-3; 13 nucleotides line up with TRBD2. The CDR3 is 16 amino acids. From germline, CDR1 is SGHNT and CDR2 YENEEA. The junction had 3 bases not matched to a gene; V was cut back by 1 base and J by 5 bases. This chain's CDR3 is CASSLGTSGGGDTQYF. The CDR3, as DNA: TGTGCCAGCAGCTTAGGGACTAGCGGGGGCGGAGATACGCAGTATTTT.

Worth noting for this clone: Other nucleotide sequences in the sample specify the same CDR3. The chain joins TRBV27 to TRBJ1-2, with TRBD1 as a possible D gene (6 bases). V was pared by 5 bases and J by 5 bases, with 15 bases between. CDR3 length: 14 amino acids. From germline, CDR1 is MNHEY and CDR2 SMNVEV (reference sequence). CDR3 sequence: CASSLAPRGYGYTF. As DNA, the CDR3 is TGTGCCAGCAGTCTGGCCCCCAGGGGATATGGCTACACCTTC.

V and J are TRBV6-1 and TRBJ1-1; D gene ambiguous. V was clipped by 1 base and J by 1 base, with 7 bases between them. The CDR3 length is 14 residues. The V gene's germline CDR1 is MNHNS and CDR2 SASEGT. CDR3 loop: CASSEEQTNTEAFF. The CDR3 DNA reads as TGTGCCAGCAGTGAAGAACAGACGAACACTGAAGCTTTCTTT.

The chain couples TRBV3-1 (or the pseudogene TRBV3-2) to TRBJ2-7; a weak D match, TRBD2 (5 bases). The V end lost 1 base, the J end lost 3 bases, and 16 bases lay between the germline ends. The CDR3 is 16 amino acids. CDR1 and CDR2 from the germline V gene are LGHDT and YNNKEL (reference sequence). Here the CDR3 reads CASSQVPPPGIYEQYF. CDR3 nucleotides: TGTGCCAGCAGCCAAGTGCCTCCCCCGGGGATCTACGAGCAGTACTTC.

This clone was detected once. In nucleotides, the CDR3 is TGTGCCAGCAGCTTAGGCGGGGGCTACGAGCAGTACGTC. It codes for CASSLGGGYEQYV. The chain joins TRBV7-9 to TRBJ2-7, with TRBD2 matching 7 bases. CDR3 length: 13 residues. Germline trimming cut 1 base from V and 3 bases from J; bases unmatched to any gene: 0. CDR1 is SEHNR and CDR2 is FQNEAQ in the germline V gene (reference sequence).

This chain uses TRBV10-3 with TRBJ2-3; 7 nucleotides line up with TRBD2. This CDR3 contains 18 residues. Germline V gene lookup returns CDR1 ENHRY and CDR2 SYGVKD. V trimming: 3 bases; J trimming: 0 bases; junction bases outside the gene matches: 12. This CDR3 reads CAISDNSGPAGSTDTQYF. CDR3 in DNA: TGTGCCATCAGTGATAATAGCGGGCCGGCGGGCAGCACAGATACGCAGTATTTT.

The genes are TRBV6-5 and TRBJ1-5, with TRBD1 as a possible D gene (5 bases). Looked up from germline, CDR1 is MNHEY and CDR2 is SVGAGI. Trimming stripped 7 bases from V and 7 bases from J, with 17 bases between. CDR3 length: 14 amino acids. The CDR3 DNA reads TGTGCCAGCACCAGGCAGGGCATGGAGCAGCCCCAGCATTTT. Residues: CASTRQGMEQPQHF.

This chain links TRBV27 with TRBJ1-2; 7 bases are shared with TRBD1. The CDR3 is made up of 14 amino acids. Germline loops: CDR1 MNHEY, CDR2 SMNVEV (reference sequence). Trimming took 6 bases from V and 8 from J; bases not matched to a gene: 12. In nucleotides, the CDR3 is TGTGCCAGCAGACAGGGGACGATCAGGGAAGGCTACACCTTC. It yields the protein CASRQGTIREGYTF.

This clone was found once. J is TRBJ2-1 and V is TRBV4-2; TRBD1 matches 11 bases. Germline lookup yields CDR1 LGHNA and CDR2 YNFKEQ. With 4 bases clipped from V and 9 bases from J, the junction kept 11 bases outside the gene matches. The CDR3 covers 16 residues. In DNA, the CDR3 is TGTGCCAGCAGCCCGCGGACAGGGGGCATAGTAGGTGAGCAGTTCTTC. Its protein product is CASSPRTGGIVGEQFF.

The chain is built from TRBV4-1 and TRBJ1-4, with TRBD1 matching over 7 bases. The CDR3 length is 18 residues. The V gene's germline CDR1 is MGHRA and CDR2 YSYEKL. With 0 bases clipped from V and 8 bases from J, the junction kept 15 bases outside the gene matches. CDR3 bases: TGCGCCAGCAGCCAAGAGTGGGAGCCGGGGACAGAAGGGGAAAAACTGTTTTTT. It yields the protein CASSQEWEPGTEGEKLFF.

Regarding this clone: In the same sample, other DNA sequences code for this CDR3. The gene calls are TRBV6-5 and TRBJ2-7, with 9 bases fitting TRBD1. V dropped 5 bases and J dropped 2; count of bases not matched to a gene: 1. This CDR3 region has 13 residues. The germline CDR1 and CDR2 sequences are MNHEY and SVGAGI. CDR3 DNA: TGTGCCAGCAGTACAGGGGGCACCTACGAGCAGTACTTC. It codes for CASSTGGTYEQYF.

This clone showed up just a few times. The chain couples TRBV9 to TRBJ1-1; TRBD1 agrees at 7 bases. The CDR3 is 13 residues long. V shed 2 bases, J shed 6 bases, and the junction held 4 bases outside the gene matches. Germline V gene data show CDR1 as SGDLS and CDR2 as YYNGEE. The CDR3 reads CASSVTGTAEAFF. In nucleotides, the CDR3 is TGTGCCAGCAGCGTGACCGGGACAGCTGAAGCTTTCTTT.

This CDR3 reads CASSEQADRDYGYTF. The CDR3 coding sequence is TGTGCCAGCAGTGAACAGGCCGACAGGGACTATGGCTACACCTTC. The rearrangement joins TRBV2 to TRBJ1-2, with 7 bases aligning to TRBD1. This CDR3 is built from 15 residues. With 2 bases clipped from V and 3 bases from J, the junction kept 6 bases outside the gene matches. Germline assignment: CDR1 SNHLY and CDR2 FYNNEI.